The sequence of this T cell receptor (beta chain) was determined in a study of T cell clonality in common variable immunodeficiency. Many counts were recorded for this clone. The read stops 3 residues short of the end of the CDR3; the missing end is completed from the germline J gene. Sequencing used immunoSEQ multiplex PCR; TCRdb keeps in-frame clones, though not all of them. This sample has about 81,000 clones, each found more than once. The V gene lost 9 bases and the J gene lost 1 base, with 14 bases spanning the gap. Germline V gene lookup returns CDR1 MDHEN and CDR2 SYDVKM. This CDR3 has 14 amino acids.

Specimen: peripheral blood mononuclear cells. The V and J genes are TRBV28 and TRBJ2-3; D gene unclear. The origin of this receptor is a person aged 18-70 years in good health. CDR3 bases read: TGTGCCAGTCCTCCCTGGCAGGGCACAGATACG. Translating gives CASPPWQGTDT. The entire CDR3 is CASPPWQGTDTQYF. Drawing the rest from reference TRBV28 and TRBJ2-3, the complete variable domain is DVKVTQSSRYLVKRTGEKVFLECVQDMDHENMFWYRQDPGLGLRLIYFSYDVKMKEKGDIPEGYSVSREKKERFSLILESASTNQTSMYLCASPPWQGTDTQYFGPGTRLTVL.